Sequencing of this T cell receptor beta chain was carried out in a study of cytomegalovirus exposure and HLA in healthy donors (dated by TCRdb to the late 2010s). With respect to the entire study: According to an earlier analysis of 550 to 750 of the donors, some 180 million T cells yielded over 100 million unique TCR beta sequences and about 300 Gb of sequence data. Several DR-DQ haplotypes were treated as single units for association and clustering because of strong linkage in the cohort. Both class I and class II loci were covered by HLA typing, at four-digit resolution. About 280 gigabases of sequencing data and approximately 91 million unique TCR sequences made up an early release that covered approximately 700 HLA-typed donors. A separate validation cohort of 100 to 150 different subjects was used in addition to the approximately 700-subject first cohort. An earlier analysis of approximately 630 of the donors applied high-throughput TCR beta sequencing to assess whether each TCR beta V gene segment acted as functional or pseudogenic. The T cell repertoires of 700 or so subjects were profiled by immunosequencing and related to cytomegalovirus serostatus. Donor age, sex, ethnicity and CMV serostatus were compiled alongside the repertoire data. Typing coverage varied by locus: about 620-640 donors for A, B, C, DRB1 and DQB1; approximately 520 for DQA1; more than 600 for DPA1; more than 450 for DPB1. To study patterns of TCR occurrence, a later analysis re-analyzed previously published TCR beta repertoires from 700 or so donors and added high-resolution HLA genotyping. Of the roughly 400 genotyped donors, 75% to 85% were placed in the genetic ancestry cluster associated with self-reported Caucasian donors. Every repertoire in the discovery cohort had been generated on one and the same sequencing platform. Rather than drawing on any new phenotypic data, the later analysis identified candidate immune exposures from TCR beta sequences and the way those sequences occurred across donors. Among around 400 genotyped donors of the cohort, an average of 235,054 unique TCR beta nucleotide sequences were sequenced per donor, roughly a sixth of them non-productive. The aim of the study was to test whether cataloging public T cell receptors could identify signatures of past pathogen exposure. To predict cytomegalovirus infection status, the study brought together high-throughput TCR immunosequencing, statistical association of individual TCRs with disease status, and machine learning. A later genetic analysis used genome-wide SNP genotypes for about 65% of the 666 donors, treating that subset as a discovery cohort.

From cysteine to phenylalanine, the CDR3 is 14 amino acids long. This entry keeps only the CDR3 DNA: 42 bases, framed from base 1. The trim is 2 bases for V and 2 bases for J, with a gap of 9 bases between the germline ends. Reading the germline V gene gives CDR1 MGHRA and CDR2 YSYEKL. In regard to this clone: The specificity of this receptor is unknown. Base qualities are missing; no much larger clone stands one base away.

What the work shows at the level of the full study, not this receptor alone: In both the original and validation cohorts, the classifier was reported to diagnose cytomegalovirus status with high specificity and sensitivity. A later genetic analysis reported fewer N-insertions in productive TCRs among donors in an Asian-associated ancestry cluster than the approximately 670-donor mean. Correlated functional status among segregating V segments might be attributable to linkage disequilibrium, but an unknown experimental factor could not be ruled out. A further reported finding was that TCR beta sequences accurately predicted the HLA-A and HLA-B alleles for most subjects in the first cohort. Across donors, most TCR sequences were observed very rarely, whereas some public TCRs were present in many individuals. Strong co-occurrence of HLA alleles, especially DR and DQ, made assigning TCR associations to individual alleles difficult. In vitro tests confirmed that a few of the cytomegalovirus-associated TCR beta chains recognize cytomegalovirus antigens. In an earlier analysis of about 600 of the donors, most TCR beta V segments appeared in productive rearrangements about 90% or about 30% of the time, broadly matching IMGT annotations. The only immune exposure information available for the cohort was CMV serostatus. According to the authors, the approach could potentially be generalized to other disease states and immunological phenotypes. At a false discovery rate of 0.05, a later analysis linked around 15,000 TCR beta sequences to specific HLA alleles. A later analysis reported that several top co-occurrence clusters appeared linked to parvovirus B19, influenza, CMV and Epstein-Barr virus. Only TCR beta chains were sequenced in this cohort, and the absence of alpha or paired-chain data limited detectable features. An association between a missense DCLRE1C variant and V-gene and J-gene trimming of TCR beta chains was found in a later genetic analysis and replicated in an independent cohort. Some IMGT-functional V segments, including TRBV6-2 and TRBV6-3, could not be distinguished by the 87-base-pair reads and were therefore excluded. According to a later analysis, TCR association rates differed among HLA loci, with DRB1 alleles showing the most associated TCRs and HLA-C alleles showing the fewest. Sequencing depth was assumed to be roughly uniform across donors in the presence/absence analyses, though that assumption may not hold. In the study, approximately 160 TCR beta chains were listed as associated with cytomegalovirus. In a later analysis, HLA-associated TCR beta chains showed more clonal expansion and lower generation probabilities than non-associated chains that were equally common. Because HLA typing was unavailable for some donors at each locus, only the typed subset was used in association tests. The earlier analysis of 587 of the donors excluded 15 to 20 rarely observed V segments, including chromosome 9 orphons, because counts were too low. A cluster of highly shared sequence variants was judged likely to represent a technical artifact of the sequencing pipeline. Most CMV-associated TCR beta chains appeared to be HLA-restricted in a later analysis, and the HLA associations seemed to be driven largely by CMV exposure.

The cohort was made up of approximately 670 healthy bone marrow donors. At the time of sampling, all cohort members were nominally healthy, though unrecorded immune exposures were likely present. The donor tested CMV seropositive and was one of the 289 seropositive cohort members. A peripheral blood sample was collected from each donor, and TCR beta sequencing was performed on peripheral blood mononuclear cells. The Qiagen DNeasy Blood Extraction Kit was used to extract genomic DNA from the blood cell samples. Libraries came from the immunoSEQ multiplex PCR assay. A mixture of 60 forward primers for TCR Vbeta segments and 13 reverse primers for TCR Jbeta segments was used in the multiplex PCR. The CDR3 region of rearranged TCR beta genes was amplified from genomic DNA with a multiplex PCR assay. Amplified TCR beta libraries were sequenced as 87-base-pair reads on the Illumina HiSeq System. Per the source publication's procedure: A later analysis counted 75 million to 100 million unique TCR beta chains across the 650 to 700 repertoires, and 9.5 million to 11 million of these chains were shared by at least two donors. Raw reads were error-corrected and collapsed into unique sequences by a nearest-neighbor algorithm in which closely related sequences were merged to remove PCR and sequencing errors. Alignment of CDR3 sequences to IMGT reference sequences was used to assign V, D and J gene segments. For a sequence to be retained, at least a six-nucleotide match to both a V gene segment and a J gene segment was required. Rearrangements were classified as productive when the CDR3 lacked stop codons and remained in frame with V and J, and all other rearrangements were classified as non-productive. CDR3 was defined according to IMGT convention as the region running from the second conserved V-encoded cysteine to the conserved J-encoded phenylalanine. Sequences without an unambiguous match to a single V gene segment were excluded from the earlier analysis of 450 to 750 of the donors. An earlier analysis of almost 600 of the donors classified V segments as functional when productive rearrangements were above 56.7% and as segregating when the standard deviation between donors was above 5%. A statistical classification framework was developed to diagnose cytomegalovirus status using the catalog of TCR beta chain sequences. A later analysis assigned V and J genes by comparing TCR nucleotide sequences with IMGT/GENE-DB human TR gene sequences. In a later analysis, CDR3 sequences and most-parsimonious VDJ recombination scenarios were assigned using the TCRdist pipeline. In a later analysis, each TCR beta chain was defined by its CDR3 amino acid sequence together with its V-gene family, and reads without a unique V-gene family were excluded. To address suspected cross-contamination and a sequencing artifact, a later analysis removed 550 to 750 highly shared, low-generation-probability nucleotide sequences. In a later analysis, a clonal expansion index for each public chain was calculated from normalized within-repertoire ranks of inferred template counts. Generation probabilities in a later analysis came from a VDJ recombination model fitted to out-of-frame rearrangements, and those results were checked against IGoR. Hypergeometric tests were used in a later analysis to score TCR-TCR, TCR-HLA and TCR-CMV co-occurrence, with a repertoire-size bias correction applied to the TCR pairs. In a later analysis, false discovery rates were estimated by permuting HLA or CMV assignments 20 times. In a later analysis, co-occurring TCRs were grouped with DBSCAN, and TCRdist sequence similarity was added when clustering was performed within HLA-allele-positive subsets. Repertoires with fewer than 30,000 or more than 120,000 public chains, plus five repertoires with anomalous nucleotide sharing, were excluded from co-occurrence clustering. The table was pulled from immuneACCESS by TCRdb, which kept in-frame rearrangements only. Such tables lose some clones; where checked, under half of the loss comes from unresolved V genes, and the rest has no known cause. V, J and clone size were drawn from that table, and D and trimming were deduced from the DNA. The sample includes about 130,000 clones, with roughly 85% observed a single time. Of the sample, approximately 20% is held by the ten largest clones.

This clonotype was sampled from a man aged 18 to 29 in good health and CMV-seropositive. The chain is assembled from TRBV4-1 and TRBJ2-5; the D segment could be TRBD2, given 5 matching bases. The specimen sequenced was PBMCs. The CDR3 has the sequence CASSQPGIQETQYF. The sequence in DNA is TGCGCCAGCAGCCAACCCGGGATTCAAGAGACCCAGTACTTC.